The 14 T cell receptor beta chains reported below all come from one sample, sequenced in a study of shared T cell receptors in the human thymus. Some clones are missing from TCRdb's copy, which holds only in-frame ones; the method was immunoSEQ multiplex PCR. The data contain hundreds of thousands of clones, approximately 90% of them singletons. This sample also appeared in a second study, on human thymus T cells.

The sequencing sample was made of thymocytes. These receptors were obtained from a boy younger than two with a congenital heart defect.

The CDR3 DNA reads TGTGCCAGCAGTTACGAAGCGGGACTAGCGTTTTCCGAGCAGTACTTC. It yields the protein CASSYEAGLAFSEQYF. The chain carries TRBV6-6 and TRBJ2-7, with TRBD2 identical over 10 bases. This CDR3 has 16 amino acids. J gave up 6 bases and V 2 bases, and 10 bases lay outside the gene matches. Germline V gene data show CDR1 as MNHNY and CDR2 as SVGAGI (reference sequence).

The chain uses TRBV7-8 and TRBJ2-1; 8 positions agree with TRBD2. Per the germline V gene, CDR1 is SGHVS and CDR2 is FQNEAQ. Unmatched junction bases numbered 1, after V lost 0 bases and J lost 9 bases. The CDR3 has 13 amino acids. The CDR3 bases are TGTGCCAGCAGCTTAGCTAGCGGGATTGAGCAGTTCTTC. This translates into CASSLASGIEQFF.

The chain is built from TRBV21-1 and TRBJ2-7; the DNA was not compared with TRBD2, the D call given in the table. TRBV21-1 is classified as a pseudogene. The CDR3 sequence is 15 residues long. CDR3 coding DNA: TGTGCCAGCAGCAAGCGGGAGCGGGAGTATCCCGAGCAGTACTTC. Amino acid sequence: CASSKREREYPEQYF.

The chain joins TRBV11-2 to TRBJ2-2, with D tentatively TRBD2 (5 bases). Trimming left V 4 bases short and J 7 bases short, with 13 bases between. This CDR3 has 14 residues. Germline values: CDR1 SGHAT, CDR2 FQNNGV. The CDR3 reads CASSSHRGNGELFF. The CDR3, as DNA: TGTGCCAGCAGCTCACACCGAGGGAACGGGGAGCTGTTTTTT. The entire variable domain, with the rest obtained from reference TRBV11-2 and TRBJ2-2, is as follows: EAGVAQSPRYKIIEKRQSVAFWCNPISGHATLYWYQQILGQGPKLLIQFQNNGVVDDSQLPKDRFSAERLKGVDSTLKIQPAKLEDSAVYLCASSSHRGNGELFFGEGSRLTVL.

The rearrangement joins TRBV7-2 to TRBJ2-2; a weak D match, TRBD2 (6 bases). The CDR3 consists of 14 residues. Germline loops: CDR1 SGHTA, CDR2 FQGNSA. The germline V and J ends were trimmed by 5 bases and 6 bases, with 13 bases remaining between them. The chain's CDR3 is CASSILAPPGELFF. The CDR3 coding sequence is TGTGCCAGCAGCATACTAGCTCCCCCCGGGGAGCTGTTTTTT.

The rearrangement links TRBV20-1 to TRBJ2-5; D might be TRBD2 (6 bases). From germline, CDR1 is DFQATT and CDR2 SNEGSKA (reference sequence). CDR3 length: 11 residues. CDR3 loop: CRRDFDETQYF. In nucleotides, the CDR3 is TGCAGACGGGACTTCGATGAGACCCAGTACTTC.

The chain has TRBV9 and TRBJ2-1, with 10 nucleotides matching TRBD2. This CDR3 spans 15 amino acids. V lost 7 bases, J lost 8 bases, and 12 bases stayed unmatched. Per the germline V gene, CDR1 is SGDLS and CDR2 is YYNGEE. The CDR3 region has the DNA TGTGCCAGCGCCCCTGGGAGCGGGAGGGAGGATGAGCAGTTCTTC. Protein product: CASAPGSGREDEQFF.

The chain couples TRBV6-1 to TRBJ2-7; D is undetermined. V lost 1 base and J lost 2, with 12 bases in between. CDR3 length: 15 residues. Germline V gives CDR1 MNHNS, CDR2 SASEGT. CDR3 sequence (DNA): TGTGCCAGCAGTGAAGTTTTGGGCAGGACCTACGAGCAGTACTTC. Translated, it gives CASSEVLGRTYEQYF.

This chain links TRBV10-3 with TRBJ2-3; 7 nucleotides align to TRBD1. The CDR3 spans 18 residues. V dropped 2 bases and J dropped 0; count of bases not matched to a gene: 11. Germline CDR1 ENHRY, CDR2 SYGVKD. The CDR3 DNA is TGTGCCATCAGTGAGAATGTTCACAGGGGTTGGAGCACAGATACGCAGTATTTT. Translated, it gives CAISENVHRGWSTDTQYF.

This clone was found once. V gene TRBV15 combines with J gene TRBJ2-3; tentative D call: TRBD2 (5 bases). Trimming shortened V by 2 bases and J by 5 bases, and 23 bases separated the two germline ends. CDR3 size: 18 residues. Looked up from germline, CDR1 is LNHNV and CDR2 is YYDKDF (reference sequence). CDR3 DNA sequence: TGTGCCACCAGCAGACAGTCCTCACGCCCCAGCGGACGAGATACGCAGTATTTT. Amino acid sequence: CATSRQSSRPSGRDTQYF.

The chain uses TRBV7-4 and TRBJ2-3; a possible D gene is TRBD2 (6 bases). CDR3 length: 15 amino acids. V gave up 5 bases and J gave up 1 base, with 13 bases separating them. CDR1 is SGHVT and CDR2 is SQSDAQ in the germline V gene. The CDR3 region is CASSPRDCGTDTQYF. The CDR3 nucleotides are TGTGCCAGCAGCCCCCGGGACTGTGGCACAGATACGCAGTATTTT.

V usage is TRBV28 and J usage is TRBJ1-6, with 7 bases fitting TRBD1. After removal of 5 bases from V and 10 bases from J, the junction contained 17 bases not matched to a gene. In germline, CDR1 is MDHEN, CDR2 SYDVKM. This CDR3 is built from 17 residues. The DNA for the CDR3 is TGTGCCAGCAGTCCCTGGGCGCCAAGGGGGCGCGGCTCACCCCTCCACTTT. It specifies CASSPWAPRGRGSPLHF.

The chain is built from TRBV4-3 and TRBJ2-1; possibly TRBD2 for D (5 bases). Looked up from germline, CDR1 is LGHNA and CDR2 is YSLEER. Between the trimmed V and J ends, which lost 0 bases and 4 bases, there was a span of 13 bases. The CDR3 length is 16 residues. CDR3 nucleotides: TGCGCCAGCAGCCAAGAGTGGAGGCCTCATTACAATGAGCAGTTCTTC. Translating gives CASSQEWRPHYNEQFF.

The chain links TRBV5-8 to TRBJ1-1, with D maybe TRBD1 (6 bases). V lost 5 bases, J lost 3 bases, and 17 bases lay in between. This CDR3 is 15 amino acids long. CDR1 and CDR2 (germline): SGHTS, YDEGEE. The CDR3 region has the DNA TGTGCCAGCAGACCTGAGGGGAAGGGGGACACTGAAGCTTTCTTT. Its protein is CASRPEGKGDTEAFF. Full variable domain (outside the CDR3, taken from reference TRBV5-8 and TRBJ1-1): EAGVTQSPTHLIKTRGQQATLRCSPISGHTSVYWYQQALGLGLQFLLWYDEGEERNRGNFPPRFSGRQFPNYSSELNVNALELEDSALYLCASRPEGKGDTEAFFGQGTRLTVV.